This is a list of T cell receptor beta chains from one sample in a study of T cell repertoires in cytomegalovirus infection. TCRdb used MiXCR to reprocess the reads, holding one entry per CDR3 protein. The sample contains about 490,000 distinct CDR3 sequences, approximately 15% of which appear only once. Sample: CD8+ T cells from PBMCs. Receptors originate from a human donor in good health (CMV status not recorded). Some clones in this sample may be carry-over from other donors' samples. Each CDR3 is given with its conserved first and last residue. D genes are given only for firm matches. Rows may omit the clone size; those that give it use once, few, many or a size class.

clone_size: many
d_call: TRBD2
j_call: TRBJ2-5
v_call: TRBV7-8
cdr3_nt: TGTGCCAGCAGCACCAGACTAGCGGGAGTGCAAGAGACCCAGTACTTC
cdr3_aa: CASSTRLAGVQETQYF

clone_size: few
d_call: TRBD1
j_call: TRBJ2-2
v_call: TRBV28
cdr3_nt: TGTGCCAGCAGTTTATCTCTCCCTGGACAGGCGGATGGGCCCCACACCGGGGAGCTGTTTTTT
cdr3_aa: CASSLSLPGQADGPHTGELFF

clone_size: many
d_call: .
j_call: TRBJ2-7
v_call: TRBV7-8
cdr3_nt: TGTGCCAGCAGCTTAGCGGAGGGTAGCAACGAGCAGTACTTC
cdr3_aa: CASSLAEGSNEQYF

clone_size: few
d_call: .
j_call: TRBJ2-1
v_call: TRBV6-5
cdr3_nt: TGTGCCAGCAGTTACCGGGCAGCCTCCTACAATGAGCAGTTCTTC
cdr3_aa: CASSYRAASYNEQFF

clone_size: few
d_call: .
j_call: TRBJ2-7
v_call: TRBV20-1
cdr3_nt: TGCAGTGCTAGAGATTCGGGAAGGGGTTACGAGCAGTACTTC
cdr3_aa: CSARDSGRGYEQYF

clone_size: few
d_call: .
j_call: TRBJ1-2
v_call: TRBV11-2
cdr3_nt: TGTGCCAGCAGCTTATTCGGGGGCGGCTATGGCTACACCTTC
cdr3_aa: CASSLFGGGYGYTF

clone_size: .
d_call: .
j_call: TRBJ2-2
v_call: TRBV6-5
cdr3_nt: TGTGCCAGCGGGGGGCGTAACACCGGGGAGCTGTTTTTT
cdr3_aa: CASGGRNTGELFF

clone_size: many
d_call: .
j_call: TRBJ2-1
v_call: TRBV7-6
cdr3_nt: TGTGCCAGCAGCTTAGCGGGGGGGCAAGGAAATGAGCAGTTCTTC
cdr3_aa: CASSLAGGQGNEQFF

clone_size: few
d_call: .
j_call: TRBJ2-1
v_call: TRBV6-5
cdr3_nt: TGTGCCAGCAGCTCCGACATAAGCTCCTACAATGAGCAGTTCTTC
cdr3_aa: CASSSDISSYNEQFF

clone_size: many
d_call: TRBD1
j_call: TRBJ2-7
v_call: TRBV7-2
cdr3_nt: TGTGCCAGCAGCTTTCTACAGGGGGCTTGGTACGAGCAGTACTTC
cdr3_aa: CASSFLQGAWYEQYF

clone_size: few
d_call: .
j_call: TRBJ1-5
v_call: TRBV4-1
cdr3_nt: TGCGCCAGCAGCCAAAGACAGACCCAGCCCCAGCATTTT
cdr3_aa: CASSQRQTQPQHF

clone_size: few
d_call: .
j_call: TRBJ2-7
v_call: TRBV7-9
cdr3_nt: TGTGCCAGCAGCTTAGGGGGGCGGCTTGGGGTTTACGAGCAGTACTTC
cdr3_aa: CASSLGGRLGVYEQYF

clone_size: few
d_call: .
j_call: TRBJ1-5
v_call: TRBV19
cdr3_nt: TGTGCCAGTAGCCAGAGGGGTTTCCGGGGGCCGCGGCGCAATCAGCCCCAGCATTTT
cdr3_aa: CASSQRGFRGPRRNQPQHF

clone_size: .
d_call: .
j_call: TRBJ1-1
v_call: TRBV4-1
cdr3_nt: TGCGCCAGCAGCTCGACCGACAGGCCCACCGCTGAAGCTTTCTTT
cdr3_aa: CASSSTDRPTAEAFF

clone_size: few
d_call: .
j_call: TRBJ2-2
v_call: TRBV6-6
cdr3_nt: TGTGCCCTGTCGGGGAGGGGGCATGCCGGGGAGCTGTTTTTT
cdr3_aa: CALSGRGHAGELFF

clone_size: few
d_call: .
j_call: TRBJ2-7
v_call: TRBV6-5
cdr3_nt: TGTGCCACCCTCGGGGGCTACGAGCAGTACTTC
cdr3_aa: CATLGGYEQYF

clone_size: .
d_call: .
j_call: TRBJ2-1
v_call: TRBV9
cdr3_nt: TGTGCCAGCAGCGGCGGAGGGCCAGGGGACAATGAGCAGTTCTTC
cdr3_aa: CASSGGGPGDNEQFF

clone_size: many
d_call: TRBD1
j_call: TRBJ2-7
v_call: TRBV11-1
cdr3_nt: TGTGCCAGCAGCTTAGTAAGAGGCCCGGGACAGTTCTACGAGCAGTACTTC
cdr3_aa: CASSLVRGPGQFYEQYF

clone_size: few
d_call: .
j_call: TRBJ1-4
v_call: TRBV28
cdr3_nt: TGTGCCAGCAGTTTCGTTCGGGGCGCTAATGAAAAACTGTTTTTT
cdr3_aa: CASSFVRGANEKLFF

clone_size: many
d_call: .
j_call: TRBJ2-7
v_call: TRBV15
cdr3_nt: TGTGCCACCAGCCTATCAAGAAACTACGAGCAGTACTTC
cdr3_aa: CATSLSRNYEQYF

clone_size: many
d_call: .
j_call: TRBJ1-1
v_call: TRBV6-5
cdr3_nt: TGTGCCGTTGTCATCGGAGGAACTGAAGCTTTCTTT
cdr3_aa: CAVVIGGTEAFF

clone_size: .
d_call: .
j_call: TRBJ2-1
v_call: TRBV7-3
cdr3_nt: TGTGCCAGCAGCTTAAACGGAGGGGACAATGAGCAGTTCTTC
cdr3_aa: CASSLNGGDNEQFF

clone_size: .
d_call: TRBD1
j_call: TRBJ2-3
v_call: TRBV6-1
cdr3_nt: TGTGCCAGCAGCAACTATCGAGGACAGGGGGCTGGAGATACGCAGTATTTT
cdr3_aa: CASSNYRGQGAGDTQYF

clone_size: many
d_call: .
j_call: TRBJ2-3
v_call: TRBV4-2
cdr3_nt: TGTGCCAGCAGCCAAGAGACCGAATATACTAGCACAGATACGCAGTATTTT
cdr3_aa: CASSQETEYTSTDTQYF

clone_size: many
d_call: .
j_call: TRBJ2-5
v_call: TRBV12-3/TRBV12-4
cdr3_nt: TGTGCCAGCAGCCCACCCCGAACGGGGGACCTTCAAGAGACCCAGTACTTC
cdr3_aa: CASSPPRTGDLQETQYF

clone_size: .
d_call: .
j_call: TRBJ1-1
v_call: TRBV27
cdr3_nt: TGTGCCAGCAGCACGGGGGGGGGAAAAGCTTTCTTT
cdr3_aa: CASSTGGGKAFF

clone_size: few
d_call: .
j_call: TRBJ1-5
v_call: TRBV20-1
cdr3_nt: TGCAGTGCTAGTAGCGACCTCGTACACTATCAGCCCCAGCATTTT
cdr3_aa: CSASSDLVHYQPQHF

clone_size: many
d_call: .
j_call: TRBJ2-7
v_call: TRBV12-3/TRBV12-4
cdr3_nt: TGTGCCAGCAGTCGCGGCCGGCGCGAGCAGTACTTC
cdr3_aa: CASSRGRREQYF

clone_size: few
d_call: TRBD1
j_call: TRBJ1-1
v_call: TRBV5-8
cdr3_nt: TGTGCCAGCAGCTTGGGGACCCGGACAGGGCCTAACACTGAAGCTTTCTTT
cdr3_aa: CASSLGTRTGPNTEAFF

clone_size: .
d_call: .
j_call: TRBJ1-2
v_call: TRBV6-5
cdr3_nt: TGTGCCAGCAGGCCGGGACCCAGATATGGCTACACCTTC
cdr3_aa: CASRPGPRYGYTF

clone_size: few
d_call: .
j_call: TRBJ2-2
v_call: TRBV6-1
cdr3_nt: TGTGCCAGCAGTGAAGTCCTCCCGGTAAACACCGGGGAGCTGTTTTTT
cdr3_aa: CASSEVLPVNTGELFF

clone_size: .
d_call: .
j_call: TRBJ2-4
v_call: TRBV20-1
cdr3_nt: TGCAGTGCTAAGACTGTAGCCAAAAACATTCAGTACTTC
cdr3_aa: CSAKTVAKNIQYF

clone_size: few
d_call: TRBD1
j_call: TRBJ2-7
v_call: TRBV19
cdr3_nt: TGTGCCAGTACCCCGGGACAGGGTGCCTACCGGCAGTACTTC
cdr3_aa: CASTPGQGAYRQYF

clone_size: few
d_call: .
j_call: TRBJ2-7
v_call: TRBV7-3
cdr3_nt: TGTGCCAGCAGCTTCGGAGTCGGGGACGAGCAGTACTTC
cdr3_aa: CASSFGVGDEQYF

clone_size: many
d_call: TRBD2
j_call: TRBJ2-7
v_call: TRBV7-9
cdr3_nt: TGTGCCAGCAGCGGCGGGACTAGCGGGAGCGGAACCTACGAGCAGTACTTC
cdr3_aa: CASSGGTSGSGTYEQYF

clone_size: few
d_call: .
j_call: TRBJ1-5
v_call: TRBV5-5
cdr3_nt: TGTGCCAGCAGCTTCTCCCAGCGGGGCAATCAGCCCCAGCATTTT
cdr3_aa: CASSFSQRGNQPQHF

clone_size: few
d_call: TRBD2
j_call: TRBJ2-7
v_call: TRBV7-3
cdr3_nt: TGTGCCAGCAGCTTATTTGGCGGGAGTTACGAGCAGTACTTC
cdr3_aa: CASSLFGGSYEQYF

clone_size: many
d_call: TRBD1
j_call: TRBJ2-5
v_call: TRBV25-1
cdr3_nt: TGTGCCAGCAGTCTCAGGGACAGGGGAGAGACCCAGTACTTC
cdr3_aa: CASSLRDRGETQYF

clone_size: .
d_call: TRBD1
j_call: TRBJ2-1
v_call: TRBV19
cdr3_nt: TGTGCCAGTAGCAAACCCCGGACAGGGCTTTCACGAGGTGAGCAGTTCTTC
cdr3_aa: CASSKPRTGLSRGEQFF

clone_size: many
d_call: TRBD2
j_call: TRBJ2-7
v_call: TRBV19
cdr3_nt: TGTGCCAGCAGATCGGGAGGTAGCTACGAGCAGTACTTC
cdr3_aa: CASRSGGSYEQYF

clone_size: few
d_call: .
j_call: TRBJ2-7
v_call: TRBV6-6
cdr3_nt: TGTGCCAGCAGCGACGGGCCAACCTACGAGCAGTACTTC
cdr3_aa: CASSDGPTYEQYF

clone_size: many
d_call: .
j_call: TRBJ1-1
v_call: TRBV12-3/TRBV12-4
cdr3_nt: TGTGCCAGCAGTGCCTCCCCTCGGGTCCTAGAGGGGAACACTGAAGCTTTCTTT
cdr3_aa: CASSASPRVLEGNTEAFF

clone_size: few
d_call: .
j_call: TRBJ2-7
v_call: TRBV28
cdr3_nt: TGTGCCAGCAGTTTATGGCGGGCCGAGCAGTACTTC
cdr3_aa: CASSLWRAEQYF

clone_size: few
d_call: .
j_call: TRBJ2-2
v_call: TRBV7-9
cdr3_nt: TGTGCCAGCAGCATCCAACTTGATGGGCCGGAGCTGTTTTTT
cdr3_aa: CASSIQLDGPELFF

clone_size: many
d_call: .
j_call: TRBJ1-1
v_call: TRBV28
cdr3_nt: TGTGCCAGCAGTCTCTCCCAAGGGCACGCGAACACTGAAGCTTTCTTT
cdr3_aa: CASSLSQGHANTEAFF

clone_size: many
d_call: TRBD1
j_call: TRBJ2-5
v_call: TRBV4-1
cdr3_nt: TGCGCCAGCAGCCAACACGGACAGGGGGCGGTTAGAGAGACCCAGTACTTC
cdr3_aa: CASSQHGQGAVRETQYF

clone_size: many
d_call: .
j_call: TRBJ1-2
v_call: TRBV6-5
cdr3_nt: TGTGCCAGCAGTCCGGGAGGGGAAGGCTACACCTTC
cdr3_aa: CASSPGGEGYTF

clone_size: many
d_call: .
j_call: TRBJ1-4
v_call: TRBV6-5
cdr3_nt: TGTGCCAGCAGTTTACAGGTCTCGGGGGAAAAACTGTTTTTT
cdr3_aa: CASSLQVSGEKLFF

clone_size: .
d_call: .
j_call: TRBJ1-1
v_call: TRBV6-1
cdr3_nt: TGTGCCAGCAGTGAAAACAGGCGTAACACTGAAGCTTTCTTT
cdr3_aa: CASSENRRNTEAFF

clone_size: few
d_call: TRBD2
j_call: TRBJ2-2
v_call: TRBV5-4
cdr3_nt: TGTGCCAGCCAGACTAGCGGGAGTGTCGGGGAGCTGTTTTTT
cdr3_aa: CASQTSGSVGELFF

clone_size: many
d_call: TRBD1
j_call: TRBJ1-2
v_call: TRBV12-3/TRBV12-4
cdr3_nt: TGTGCCAGCAGTTCTGACAGGGCAAGTGGCTACACCTTC
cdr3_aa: CASSSDRASGYTF

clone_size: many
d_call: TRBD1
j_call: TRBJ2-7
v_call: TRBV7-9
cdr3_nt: TGTGCCAGCAGCCCAAGGGACAGGTACTACGAGCAGTACTTC
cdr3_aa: CASSPRDRYYEQYF

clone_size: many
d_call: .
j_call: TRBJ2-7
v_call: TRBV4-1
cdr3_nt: TGCGCCAGCAGCCAAGATTCGCCCGAGCACGAGCAGTACTTC
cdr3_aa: CASSQDSPEHEQYF

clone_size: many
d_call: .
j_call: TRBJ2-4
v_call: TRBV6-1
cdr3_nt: TGTGCCAGCAGTGAGGAGGCGGACAGAAACATTCAGTACTTC
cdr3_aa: CASSEEADRNIQYF

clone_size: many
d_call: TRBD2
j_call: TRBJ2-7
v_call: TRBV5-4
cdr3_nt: TGTGCCAGCAGCCAGAAGGGTAGCGGGGACGAGCAGTACTTC
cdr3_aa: CASSQKGSGDEQYF